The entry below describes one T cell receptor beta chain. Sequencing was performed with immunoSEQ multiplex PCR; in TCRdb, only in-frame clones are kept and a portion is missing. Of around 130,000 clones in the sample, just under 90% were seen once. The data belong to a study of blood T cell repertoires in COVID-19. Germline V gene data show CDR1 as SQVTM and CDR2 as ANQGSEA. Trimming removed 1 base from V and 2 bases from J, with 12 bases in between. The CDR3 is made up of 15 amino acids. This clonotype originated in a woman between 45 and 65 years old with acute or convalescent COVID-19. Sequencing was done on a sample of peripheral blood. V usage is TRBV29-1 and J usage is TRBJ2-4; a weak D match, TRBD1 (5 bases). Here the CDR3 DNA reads TGCAGCGTTGAAGGCAGGGTGGGAACCAAAAACATTCAGTACTTC. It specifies CSVEGRVGTKNIQYF.